This T cell receptor (beta chain) was recorded in a study of post-analysis software for immune sequencing data. In the study overall: The disease courses covered relapsing-remitting, secondary progressive and progressive-relapsing multiple sclerosis. Whole-study results and caveats: The five TRBV segments detected at higher frequency in patients than in controls included TRBV5-6, TRBV5-1 and TRBV20-1. Samples prepared in the same batch strongly co-clustered by F measure. Normalized Chao1 diversity in multiple sclerosis patients fell significantly below that of controls.

This CDR3 has 13 residues. V gave up 6 bases and J gave up 3 bases; unmatched junction bases: 8. Germline CDR1 and CDR2: SQVTM and ANQGSEA. Turning to this clonotype: Its antigen remains unknown.

Unique molecular identifiers were present in the TCR beta cDNA libraries. With about 0.95 to 11 million T cells as the source, about half a million cDNA molecules resulted. One entry per CDR3 protein results from TCRdb running MiXCR on the PCR reads. Of hundreds of thousands of distinct CDR3 sequences detected, roughly three fifths appear once; the ten largest clones hold around 11%. This TCR was recovered from a girl between 2 and 10 years old with multiple sclerosis. This chain uses TRBV29-1 with TRBJ2-7; 7 bases are a match to TRBD1. The source material was blood. In nucleotides, the CDR3 is TGCAGCGTGACCGGGACAGATATCTACGAGCAGTACTTC. This translates into CSVTGTDIYEQYF.